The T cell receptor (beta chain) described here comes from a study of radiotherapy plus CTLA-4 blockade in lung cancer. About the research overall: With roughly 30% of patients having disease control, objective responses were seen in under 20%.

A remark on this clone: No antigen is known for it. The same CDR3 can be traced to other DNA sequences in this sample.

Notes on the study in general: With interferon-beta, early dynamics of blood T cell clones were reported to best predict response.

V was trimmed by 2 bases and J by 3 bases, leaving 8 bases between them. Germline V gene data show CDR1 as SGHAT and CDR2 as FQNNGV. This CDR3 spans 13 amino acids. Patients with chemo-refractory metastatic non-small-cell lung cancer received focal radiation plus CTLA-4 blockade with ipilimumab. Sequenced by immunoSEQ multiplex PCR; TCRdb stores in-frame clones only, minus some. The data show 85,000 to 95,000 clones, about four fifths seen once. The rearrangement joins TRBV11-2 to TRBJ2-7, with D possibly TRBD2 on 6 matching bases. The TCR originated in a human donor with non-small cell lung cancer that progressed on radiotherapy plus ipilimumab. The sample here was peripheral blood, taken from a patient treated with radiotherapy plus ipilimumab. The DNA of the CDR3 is TGTGCCAGCAGCTTAACGGGGGACTACGAGCAGTACGTC. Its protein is CASSLTGDYEQYV.